This entry concerns a single T cell receptor (beta chain). The CDR3 spans 12 residues. The germline V gene encodes CDR1 SQVTM and CDR2 ANQGSEA. With 4 bases removed from V and 8 bases from J, the gap between germline ends came to 11 bases. The data originate from a study of T-cell reconstitution after alpha-beta-depleted transplantation in children. Unique molecular identifiers tagged the TCRbeta library. TCRdb re-analysed the PCR reads in MiXCR, keeping a single row per CDR3 protein. This table has over 400,000 distinct CDR3 sequences, about 45% appearing once. This specimen consisted of PBMCs, obtained before TCRalphabeta/CD19-depleted stem cell transplant. The chain carries TRBV29-1 and TRBJ1-4; a possible D gene is TRBD1 (5 bases). The sequence was obtained from a girl aged 2-10 years with aplastic anemia, due to receive a stem cell transplant. CDR3 region: CSVGTGREKLFF. Here the CDR3 DNA reads TGCAGCGTTGGTACAGGACGCGAAAAACTGTTTTTT.